This TCR beta chain stems from a study of CD8+CD57+ T cells in acquired aplastic anemia. Study overall: DNA recovered from sorted CD4+ and CD8+ cells had a mean of approximately 3.5 ug. Around 11 million reads, on average, were obtained for CD4+ cells from healthy donors. Study results and caveats: Controls did not differ significantly from patients in CD8+ Simpson's diversity. Fewer than 30 CD8+ CDR3 sequences were shared between patients and controls.

Per the germline V gene, CDR1 is DFQATT and CDR2 is SNEGSKA (reference sequence). V lost 6 bases and J lost 0, with 8 bases in between. CDR3 length: 12 residues. As regards this clonotype: The antigen is unknown.

Researchers used genomic DNA as the template to profile TCR beta VDJ and CDR3. Each CDR3 protein gets one entry after TCRdb re-called the reads with MiXCR. The sample has tens of thousands of distinct CDR3 sequences, more than 65% seen once. The rearrangement uses TRBV20-1 and TRBJ1-1; D unclear. The clonotype was recovered from a human donor in good health, serving as a control. Sequenced input: sorted CD4+, CD8+, or CD8+CD57+ T cells (not recorded which) from PBMCs. The CDR3, as DNA: TGCAGTGCGCCAAGTATGAACACTGAAGCTTTCTTT. Protein product: CSAPSMNTEAFF.